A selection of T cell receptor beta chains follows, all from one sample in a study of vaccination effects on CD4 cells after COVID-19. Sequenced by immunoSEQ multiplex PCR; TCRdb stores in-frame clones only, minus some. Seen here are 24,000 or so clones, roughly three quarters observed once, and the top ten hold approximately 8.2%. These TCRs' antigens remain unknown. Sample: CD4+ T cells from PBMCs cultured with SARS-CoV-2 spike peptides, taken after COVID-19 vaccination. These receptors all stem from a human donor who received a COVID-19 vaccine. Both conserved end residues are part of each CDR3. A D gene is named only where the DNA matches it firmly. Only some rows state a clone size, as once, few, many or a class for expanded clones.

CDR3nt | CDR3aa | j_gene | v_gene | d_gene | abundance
TGCAGCGTTGAAGATCGAACAGGGCAAGAGACCCAGTACTTC | CSVEDRTGQETQYF | TRBJ2-5 | TRBV29-1 | . | .
TGTGCCAGCAGCCAAGGGGCAGGGGCCTATGGCTACACCTTC | CASSQGAGAYGYTF | TRBJ1-2 | TRBV3-1/TRBV3-2 | . | .
TGTGCCAGCAGCTGGACAGGGACGAACACTGAAGCTTTCTTT | CASSWTGTNTEAFF | TRBJ1-1 | TRBV5-6 | TRBD1 | .
TGTGCCAGCAGCTTGGCCCGGACCCCCGGCTACACCTTC | CASSLARTPGYTF | TRBJ1-2 | TRBV5-4 | . | .
TGTGCCACCAGTGATTTGACCCAACGAGGTGAGCAGTTCTTC | CATSDLTQRGEQFF | TRBJ2-1 | TRBV24-1 | . | .
TGTGCCACCAGTGATGACCGACGGACTGAAGCTTTCTTT | CATSDDRRTEAFF | TRBJ1-1 | TRBV24-1 | . | few
TGCAGCTCAACGCAGTCGGGACAGGGGGCGGATGGCTACACCTTC | CSSTQSGQGADGYTF | TRBJ1-2 | TRBV29-1 | TRBD1 | .
TGTGCCAGTAGTATGAGTTGGCAACCAGGCACAGATACGCAGTATTTT | CASSMSWQPGTDTQYF | TRBJ2-3 | TRBV19 | . | .
TGCGCCAGCAAAGCCGATACCCAAGAGACCCAGTACTTC | CASKADTQETQYF | TRBJ2-5 | TRBV5-1 | . | .
TGTGCCAGCAGTAAAGGGGCGGGAAGCCCCCAAGAGACCCAGTACTTC | CASSKGAGSPQETQYF | TRBJ2-5 | TRBV6-2/TRBV6-3 | . | few
TGTGCCAGCAGCCCTCGGACGGGAAATTCACCCCTCCACTTT | CASSPRTGNSPLHF | TRBJ1-6 | TRBV11-2 | . | .
TGTGCCAGCAGTTACTCGGGACTAGCGCAAGATACGCAGTATTTT | CASSYSGLAQDTQYF | TRBJ2-3 | TRBV6-5 | TRBD2 | .
TGTGCCAGCAGCTCGCAGGGTTTGGGTGAAGCTTTCTTT | CASSSQGLGEAFF | TRBJ1-1 | TRBV3-1/TRBV3-2 | . | medium-sized
TGTGCCTGGAGTGTCGGCCCAGGGGACAGCGAGCAGTACTTC | CAWSVGPGDSEQYF | TRBJ2-7 | TRBV30 | TRBD1 | .
TGTGCCACCAGCAGAGATAAGATTCGGCAGCCCCAGCATTTT | CATSRDKIRQPQHF | TRBJ1-5 | TRBV15 | . | .
TGTGCCAGCACCATCACAGATACGCAGTATTTT | CASTITDTQYF | TRBJ2-3 | TRBV6-5 | . | .
TGTGCCAGCAGCATAACGACAGGGGGATCCTACAATGAGCAGTTCTTC | CASSITTGGSYNEQFF | TRBJ2-1 | TRBV2 | TRBD1 | .
TGTGCCAGCAGTGTTTCGTCTAGCGGGGCGTACCAAGAGACCCAGTACTTC | CASSVSSSGAYQETQYF | TRBJ2-5 | TRBV2 | TRBD2 | few
TGTGCCAGCAGTGAAATGGAGGGTACGCAGTATTTT | CASSEMEGTQYF | TRBJ2-3 | TRBV6-1 | . | .
TGCGCCAGCAGCTTGGAGGGACAGAGCACAGATACGCAGTATTTT | CASSLEGQSTDTQYF | TRBJ2-3 | TRBV5-1 | TRBD1 | .
TGTGCCAGCAGCCAAGACCCTAGCGGGAGCGCAGATACGCAGTATTTT | CASSQDPSGSADTQYF | TRBJ2-3 | TRBV3-1/TRBV3-2 | TRBD2 | once
TGTGCCAGCAGCCAACGTACGGGGTATGAGCAGTTCTTC | CASSQRTGYEQFF | TRBJ2-1 | TRBV2 | . | .
TGTGCCTGGAGGGCACAGGGAGTCACTGAAGCTTTCTTT | CAWRAQGVTEAFF | TRBJ1-1 | TRBV30 | . | .
TGTGCCACCAGTGACAAGATAGGGTTATTGACCTATGAGCAGTTCTTC | CATSDKIGLLTYEQFF | TRBJ2-1 | TRBV24-1 | . | .
TGTGCCTGGACGGTGATAACAGGGTATCGCACCGGGGAGCTGTTTTTT | CAWTVITGYRTGELFF | TRBJ2-2 | TRBV30 | . | few
TGTGCCAGCCTCCGGGACTACCACAATGAGCAGTTCTTC | CASLRDYHNEQFF | TRBJ2-1 | TRBV7-9 | TRBD2 | .
TGTGCCAGCAGTGACCCCGGGACACGCTCACCCCTCCACTTT | CASSDPGTRSPLHF | TRBJ1-6 | TRBV25-1 | . | .
TGTGCCACCAGTTTCGGGACAGAAGAGACCCAGTACTTC | CATSFGTEETQYF | TRBJ2-5 | TRBV24-1 | TRBD1 | .
TGTGCCAGTAGTACCGGGACTAGCGCATTCTACGAGCAGTACTTC | CASSTGTSAFYEQYF | TRBJ2-7 | TRBV19 | TRBD2 | .
TGTGCCAGCAGTGCGACCGGGACAGAAGAACCCTACAATGAGCAGTTCTTC | CASSATGTEEPYNEQFF | TRBJ2-1 | TRBV9 | TRBD1 | .
TGTGCCAGCAGCTCCCCCTCCTTTTACAGTCCCTACGAGCAGTACTTC | CASSSPSFYSPYEQYF | TRBJ2-7 | TRBV7-8 | . | .
TGTGCCAGCAGCCAAACGACTAGACAGGGCCTCGATTTT | CASSQTTRQGLDF | TRBJ1-3 | TRBV7-9 | TRBD1 | .
TGTGCCACCAGCAGTGGACTAGCCCTTCAAGAGACCCAGTACTTC | CATSSGLALQETQYF | TRBJ2-5 | TRBV15 | TRBD2 | .
TGTGCCAGCCCCGGGGGAAGGGCGGGTGAGCAGTTCTTC | CASPGGRAGEQFF | TRBJ2-1 | TRBV11-3 | . | .
TGTGCCAGCAGTCCCATTGGGGGGCGCGGGTATGGCTACACCTTC | CASSPIGGRGYGYTF | TRBJ1-2 | TRBV27 | . | few
TGTGCCAGCATTACGGAACAGGGGTTGGGTGAGCAGTTCTTC | CASITEQGLGEQFF | TRBJ2-1 | TRBV6-5 | TRBD1 | once
TGTGCCAGCTCACCTACCCAGAGGTATGGCTACACCTTC | CASSPTQRYGYTF | TRBJ1-2 | TRBV18 | . | .
TGTGCCAGCAGCCACTCCTTGAGACAGGGGGATGATAATGAAAAACTGTTTTTT | CASSHSLRQGDDNEKLFF | TRBJ1-4 | TRBV3-1/TRBV3-2 | TRBD1 | .
TGTGCCAGCAGCTTAGGTTCAGGATGGAACACTGAAGCTTTCTTT | CASSLGSGWNTEAFF | TRBJ1-1 | TRBV7-8 | . | .
TGTGCCAGCAGTCTATTTGGGATAGCGGGAGGGTACAATGAGCAGTTCTTC | CASSLFGIAGGYNEQFF | TRBJ2-1 | TRBV6-6 | TRBD2 | .
TGTGCCATCAGTTTGAATAGCGGGAGAACAGATACGCAGTATTTT | CAISLNSGRTDTQYF | TRBJ2-3 | TRBV10-3 | TRBD2 | .
TGTGCCAGCAGCTTGGGGACAGAAAATGAAAAACTGTTTTTT | CASSLGTENEKLFF | TRBJ1-4 | TRBV5-6 | . | .
TGTGCCAGCAGCCAAGGGGGGACAGTTGAAGCTTTCTTT | CASSQGGTVEAFF | TRBJ1-1 | TRBV3-1/TRBV3-2 | TRBD1 | .
TGTGCCAGCCGAGGTGAATCTCTACAGGGTGCTGGCTACACCTTC | CASRGESLQGAGYTF | TRBJ1-2 | TRBV18 | . | .
TGTGCCAGCAGCTTGTCCGACTTTGGGGATACGCAGTATTTT | CASSLSDFGDTQYF | TRBJ2-3 | TRBV11-1 | . | .
TGTGCCAGCAGCCAAGTACCCAGCACTGAAGCTTTCTTT | CASSQVPSTEAFF | TRBJ1-1 | TRBV3-1/TRBV3-2 | . | .
TGTGCCACCAGCAGAAAATCTCCGGGACAGGGAGAGCAGTACTTC | CATSRKSPGQGEQYF | TRBJ2-7 | TRBV15 | TRBD1 | .
TGTGCCATCAACAAGGGACAAAACACTGAAGCTTTCTTT | CAINKGQNTEAFF | TRBJ1-1 | TRBV10-3 | . | .
TGCAGCGTTGTTGGGGACAGGGGGCGCTTGGGGGATGAGCAGTTCTTC | CSVVGDRGRLGDEQFF | TRBJ2-1 | TRBV29-1 | TRBD1 | .
TGTGCCAGCAGCCAGGGAGCCTACGAGCAGTACTTC | CASSQGAYEQYF | TRBJ2-7 | TRBV3-1/TRBV3-2 | . | few
TGTGCCAGCAGCCAAACTACTTCCTATGGCTACACCTTC | CASSQTTSYGYTF | TRBJ1-2 | TRBV4-2 | . | .
TGTGCCAGTACCCTCACCTATCTTAGCAATCAGCCCCAGCATTTT | CASTLTYLSNQPQHF | TRBJ1-5 | TRBV19 | . | few
TGTGCCAGCAGCTTAGCCCCGACGGGACTCAGGACTAGCACAGATACGCAGTATTTT | CASSLAPTGLRTSTDTQYF | TRBJ2-3 | TRBV11-3 | . | .
TGTGCCAGCAGCCACCTGGCGGTCCTTTCACCCCTCCACTTT | CASSHLAVLSPLHF | TRBJ1-6 | TRBV3-1/TRBV3-2 | . | .
TGTGCCAGCAGATTATCCCAGGGTCATGGCTACACCTTC | CASRLSQGHGYTF | TRBJ1-2 | TRBV5-8 | . | .
TGTGCCAGTAGCAGGGGGCCGGTCCAGGGCGGTAGAAACATTCAGTACTTC | CASSRGPVQGGRNIQYF | TRBJ2-4 | TRBV19 | TRBD1 | .
TGTGCCAGCAGCTTAGCTGGTGGTAATGCAAAAAATCAGCCCCAGCATTTT | CASSLAGGNAKNQPQHF | TRBJ1-5 | TRBV7-7 | . | .
TGTGCCAGCAGCTTTAGCGGGAGCCGCACAGATACGCAGTATTTT | CASSFSGSRTDTQYF | TRBJ2-3 | TRBV11-1 | TRBD2 | few